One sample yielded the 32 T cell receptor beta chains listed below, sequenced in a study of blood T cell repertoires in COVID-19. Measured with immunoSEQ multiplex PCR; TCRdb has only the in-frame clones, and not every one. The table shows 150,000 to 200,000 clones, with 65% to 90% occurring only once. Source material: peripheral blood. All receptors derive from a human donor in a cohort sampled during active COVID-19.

The CDR3 is CASSQSGGYGYTF. CDR3 sequence (DNA): TGTGCCAGCAGCCAATCGGGTGGCTATGGCTACACCTTC. J is TRBJ1-2 and V is TRBV7-3; the D is unclear. CDR3 size: 13 residues. Germline CDR1 reads SGHTA; CDR2 reads FQGTGA. Trimming pared 5 bases from V and 4 bases from J, leaving 11 bases between.

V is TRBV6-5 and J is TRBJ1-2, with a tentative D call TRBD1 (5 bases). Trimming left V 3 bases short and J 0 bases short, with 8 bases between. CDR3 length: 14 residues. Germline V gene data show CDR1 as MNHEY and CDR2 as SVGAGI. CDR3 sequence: CASSYRGSNYGYTF. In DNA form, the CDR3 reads TGTGCCAGCAGTTATAGGGGCTCTAACTATGGCTACACCTTC.

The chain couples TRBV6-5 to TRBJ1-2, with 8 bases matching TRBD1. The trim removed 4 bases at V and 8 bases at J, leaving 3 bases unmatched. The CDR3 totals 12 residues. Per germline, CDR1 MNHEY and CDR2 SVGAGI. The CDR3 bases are TGTGCCAGCAGTTCGGGACAGGCCGGCTACACCTTC. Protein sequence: CASSSGQAGYTF.

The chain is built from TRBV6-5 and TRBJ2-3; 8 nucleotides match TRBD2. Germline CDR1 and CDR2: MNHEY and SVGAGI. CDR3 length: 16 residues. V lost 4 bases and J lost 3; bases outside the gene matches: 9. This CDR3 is CASSWSGRGETDTQYF. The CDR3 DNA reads TGTGCCAGCAGTTGGTCAGGGCGGGGGGAGACAGATACGCAGTATTTT.

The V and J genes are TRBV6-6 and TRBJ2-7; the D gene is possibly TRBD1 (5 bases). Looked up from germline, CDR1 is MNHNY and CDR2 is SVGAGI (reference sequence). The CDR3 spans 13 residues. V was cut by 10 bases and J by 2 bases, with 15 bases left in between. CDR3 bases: TGTGCCACCTGGGGCAGAGGAGCCTACGAGCAGTACTTC. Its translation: CATWGRGAYEQYF.

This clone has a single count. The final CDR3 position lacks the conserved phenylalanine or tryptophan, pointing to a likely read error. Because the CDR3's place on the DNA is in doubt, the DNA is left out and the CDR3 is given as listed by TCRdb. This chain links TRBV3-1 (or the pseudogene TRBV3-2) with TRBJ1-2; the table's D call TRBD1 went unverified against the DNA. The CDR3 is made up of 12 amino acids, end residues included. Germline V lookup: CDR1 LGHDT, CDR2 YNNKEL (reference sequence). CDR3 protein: CASSHDTGAPTL.

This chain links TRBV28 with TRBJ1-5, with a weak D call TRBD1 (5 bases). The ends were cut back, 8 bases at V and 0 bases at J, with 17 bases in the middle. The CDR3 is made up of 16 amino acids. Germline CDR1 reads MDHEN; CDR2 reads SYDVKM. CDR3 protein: CASSSSKGLSNQPQHF. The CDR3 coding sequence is TGTGCCAGCTCCTCTTCTAAGGGGCTTAGCAATCAGCCCCAGCATTTT.

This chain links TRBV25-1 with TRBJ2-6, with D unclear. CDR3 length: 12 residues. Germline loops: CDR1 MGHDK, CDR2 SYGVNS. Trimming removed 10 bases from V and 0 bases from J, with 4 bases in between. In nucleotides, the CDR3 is TGTGCCACCCACTCTGGGGCCAACGTCCTGACTTTC. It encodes CATHSGANVLTF. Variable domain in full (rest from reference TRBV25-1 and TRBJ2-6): EADIYQTPRYLVIGTGKKITLECSQTMGHDKMYWYQQDPGMELHLIHYSYGVNSTEKGDLSSESTVSRIRTEHFPLTLESARPSHTSQYLCATHSGANVLTFGAGSRLTVL.

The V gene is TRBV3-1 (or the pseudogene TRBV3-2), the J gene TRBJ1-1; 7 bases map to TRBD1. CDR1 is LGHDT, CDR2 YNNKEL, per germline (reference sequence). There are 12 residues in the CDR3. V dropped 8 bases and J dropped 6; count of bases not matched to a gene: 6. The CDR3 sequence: CASRGGVAEAFF. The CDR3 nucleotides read TGTGCCAGCCGAGGGGGCGTAGCTGAAGCTTTCTTT.

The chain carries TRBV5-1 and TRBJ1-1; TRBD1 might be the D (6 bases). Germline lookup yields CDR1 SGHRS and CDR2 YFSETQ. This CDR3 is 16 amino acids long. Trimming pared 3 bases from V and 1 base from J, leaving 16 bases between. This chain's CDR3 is CASSSNRGTRNTEAFF. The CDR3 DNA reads TGCGCCAGCAGCTCAAATAGGGGGACCCGGAACACTGAAGCTTTCTTT.

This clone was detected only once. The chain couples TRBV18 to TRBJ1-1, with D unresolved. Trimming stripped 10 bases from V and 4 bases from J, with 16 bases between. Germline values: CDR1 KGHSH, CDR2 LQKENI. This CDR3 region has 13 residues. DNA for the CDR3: TGTGCCACCACTCAAGGAGGGAGCACTGAAGCTTTCTTT. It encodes CATTQGGSTEAFF.

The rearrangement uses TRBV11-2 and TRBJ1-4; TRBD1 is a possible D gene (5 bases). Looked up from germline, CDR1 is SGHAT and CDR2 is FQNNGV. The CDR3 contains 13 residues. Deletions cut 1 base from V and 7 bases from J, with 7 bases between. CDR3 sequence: CASSLGGGEKLFF. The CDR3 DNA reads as TGTGCCAGCAGCTTAGGGGGGGGTGAAAAACTGTTTTTT.

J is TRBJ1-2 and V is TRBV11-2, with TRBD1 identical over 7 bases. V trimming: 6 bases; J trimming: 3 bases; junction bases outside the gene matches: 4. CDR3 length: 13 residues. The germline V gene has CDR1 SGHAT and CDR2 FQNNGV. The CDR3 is CASRYRGDYGYTF. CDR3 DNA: TGTGCCAGCAGATACAGGGGTGACTATGGCTACACCTTC.

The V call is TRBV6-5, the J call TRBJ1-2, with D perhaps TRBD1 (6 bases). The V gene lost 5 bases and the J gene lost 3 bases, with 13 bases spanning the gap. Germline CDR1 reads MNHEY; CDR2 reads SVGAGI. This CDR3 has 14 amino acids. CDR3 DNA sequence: TGTGCCAGCAGTCCCTCAGGGGCTTACTATGGCTACACCTTC. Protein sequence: CASSPSGAYYGYTF.

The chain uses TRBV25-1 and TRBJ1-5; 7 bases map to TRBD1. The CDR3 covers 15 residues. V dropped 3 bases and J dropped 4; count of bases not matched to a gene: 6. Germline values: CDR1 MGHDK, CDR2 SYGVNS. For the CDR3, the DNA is TGTGCCAGCAGTGACCCCGGACAGGTGAATCAGCCCCAGCATTTT. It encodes CASSDPGQVNQPQHF.

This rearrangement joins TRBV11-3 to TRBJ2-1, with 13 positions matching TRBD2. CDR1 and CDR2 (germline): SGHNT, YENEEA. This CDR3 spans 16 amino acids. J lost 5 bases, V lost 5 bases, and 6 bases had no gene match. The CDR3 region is CASSRTGTSGNNEQFF. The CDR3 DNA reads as TGTGCCAGCAGCCGAACCGGGACTAGCGGGAACAATGAGCAGTTCTTC. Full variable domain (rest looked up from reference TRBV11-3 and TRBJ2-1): EAGVVQSPRYKIIEKKQPVAFWCNPISGHNTLYWYLQNLGQGPELLIRYENEEAVDDSQLPKDRFSAERLKGVDSTLKIQPAELGDSAVYLCASSRTGTSGNNEQFFGPGTRLTVL.

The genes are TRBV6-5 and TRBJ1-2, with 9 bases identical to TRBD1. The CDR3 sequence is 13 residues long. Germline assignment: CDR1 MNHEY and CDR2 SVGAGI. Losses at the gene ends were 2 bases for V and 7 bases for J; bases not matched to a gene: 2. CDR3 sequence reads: CASSYGDRAGYTF. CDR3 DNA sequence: TGTGCCAGCAGTTACGGGGACAGGGCTGGCTACACCTTC.

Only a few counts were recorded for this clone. DNA of the CDR3: TGCGCCAGCGTGACAGGATTTCATAATTCACCCCTCCACTTT. Protein sequence: CASVTGFHNSPLHF. The V and J genes are TRBV10-1 and TRBJ1-6; the D gene is possibly TRBD1 (6 bases). The germline V and J ends were trimmed by 8 bases and 5 bases, with 13 bases remaining between them. Germline assignment: CDR1 WNHNN and CDR2 SYGVQD (reference sequence). This CDR3 has 14 amino acids.

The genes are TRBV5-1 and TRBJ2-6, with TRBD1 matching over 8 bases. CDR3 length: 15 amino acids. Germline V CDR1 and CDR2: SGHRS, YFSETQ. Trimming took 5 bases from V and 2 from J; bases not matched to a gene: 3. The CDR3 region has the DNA TGCGCCAGCAGTCAGGGGGCCACTGGGGCCAACGTCCTGACTTTC. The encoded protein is CASSQGATGANVLTF.

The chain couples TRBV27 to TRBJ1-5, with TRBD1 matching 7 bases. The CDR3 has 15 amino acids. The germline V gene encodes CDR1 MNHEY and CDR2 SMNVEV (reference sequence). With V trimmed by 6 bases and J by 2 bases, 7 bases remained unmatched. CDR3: CASSPDRVGNQPQHF. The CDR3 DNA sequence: TGTGCCAGCAGCCCTGACAGGGTGGGCAATCAGCCCCAGCATTTT.

The CDR3 coding sequence is TGTGCCAGTAGTATAGGGCAGAAAGGGGCTGAAGCTTTCTTT. Protein sequence: CASSIGQKGAEAFF. The chain carries TRBV19 and TRBJ1-1; a weak D match, TRBD1 (5 bases). The germline V gene encodes CDR1 LNHDA and CDR2 SQIVND (reference sequence). Trimming removed 1 base at V and 6 bases at J, with 12 bases between. The CDR3 totals 14 residues.

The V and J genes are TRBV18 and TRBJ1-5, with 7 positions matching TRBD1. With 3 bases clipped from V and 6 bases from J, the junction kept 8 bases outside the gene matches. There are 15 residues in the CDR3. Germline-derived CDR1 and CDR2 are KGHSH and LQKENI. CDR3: CASSPGAGGIQPQHF. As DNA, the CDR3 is TGTGCCAGCTCACCCGGGGCAGGGGGGATTCAGCCCCAGCATTTT.

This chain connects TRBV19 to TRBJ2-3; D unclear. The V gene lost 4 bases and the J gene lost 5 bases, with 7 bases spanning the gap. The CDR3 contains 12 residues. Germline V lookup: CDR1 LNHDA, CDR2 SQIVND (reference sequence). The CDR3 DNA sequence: TGTGCCAGTAGTACCCAGGTAGATACGCAGTATTTT. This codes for CASSTQVDTQYF. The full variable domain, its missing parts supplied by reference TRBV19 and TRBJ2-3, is DGGITQSPKYLFRKEGQNVTLSCEQNLNHDAMYWYRQDPGQGLRLIYYSQIVNDFQKGDIAEGYSVSREKKESFPLTVTSAQKNPTAFYLCASSTQVDTQYFGPGTRLTVL.

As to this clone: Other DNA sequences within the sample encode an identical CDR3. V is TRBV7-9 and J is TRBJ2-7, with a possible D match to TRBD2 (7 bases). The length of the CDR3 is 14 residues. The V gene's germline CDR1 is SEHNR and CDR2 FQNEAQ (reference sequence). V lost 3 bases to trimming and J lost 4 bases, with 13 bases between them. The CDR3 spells CASSLGGLVYEQYF. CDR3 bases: TGTGCCAGCAGCTTGGGGGGGCTAGTGTACGAGCAGTACTTC.

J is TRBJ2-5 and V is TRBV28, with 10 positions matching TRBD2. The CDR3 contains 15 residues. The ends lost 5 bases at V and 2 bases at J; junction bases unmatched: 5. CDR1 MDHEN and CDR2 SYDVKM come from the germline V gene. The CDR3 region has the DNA TGTGCCAGCAGTGCTAGCGGGGGACCGCAAGAGACCCAGTACTTC. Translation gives CASSASGGPQETQYF.

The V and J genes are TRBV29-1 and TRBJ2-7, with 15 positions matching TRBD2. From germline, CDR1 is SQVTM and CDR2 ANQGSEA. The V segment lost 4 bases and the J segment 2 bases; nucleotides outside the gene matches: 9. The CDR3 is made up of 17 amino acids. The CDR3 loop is CSVAAVGLAGGPYEQYF. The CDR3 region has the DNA TGCAGCGTTGCGGCCGTTGGACTAGCGGGAGGGCCCTACGAGCAGTACTTC.

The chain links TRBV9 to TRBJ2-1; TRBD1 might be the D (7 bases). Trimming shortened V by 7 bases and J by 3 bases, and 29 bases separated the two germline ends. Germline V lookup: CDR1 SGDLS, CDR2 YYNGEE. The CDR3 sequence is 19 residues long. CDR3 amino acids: CASYAGGTVQGTGYNEQFF. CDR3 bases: TGTGCCAGCTACGCAGGGGGAACAGTCCAAGGGACTGGCTACAATGAGCAGTTCTTC.

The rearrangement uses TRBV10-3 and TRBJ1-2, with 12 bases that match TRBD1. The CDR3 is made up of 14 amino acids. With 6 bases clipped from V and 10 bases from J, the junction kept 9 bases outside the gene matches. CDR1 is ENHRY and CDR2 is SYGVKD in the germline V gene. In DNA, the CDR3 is TGTGCCATCAGCACGGGACAGGGGGCCCCCTCCTACACCTTC. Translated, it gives CAISTGQGAPSYTF.

In DNA, the CDR3 is TGTGCCACCAGCAAGGACAGGGCCCGCAATCAGCCCCAGCATTTT. Translating it yields CATSKDRARNQPQHF. V is TRBV15 and J is TRBJ1-5, with TRBD1 matching over 8 bases. V dropped 4 bases and J dropped 2; count of bases not matched to a gene: 4. This CDR3 comprises 15 residues. From germline, CDR1 is LNHNV and CDR2 YYDKDF (reference sequence). The full variable domain, with the rest looked up from reference TRBV15 and TRBJ1-5, is DAMVIQNPRYQVTQFGKPVTLSCSQTLNHNVMYWYQQKSSQAPKLLFHYYDKDFNNEADTPDNFQSRRPNTSFCFLDIRSPGLGDTAMYLCATSKDRARNQPQHFGDGTRLSIL.

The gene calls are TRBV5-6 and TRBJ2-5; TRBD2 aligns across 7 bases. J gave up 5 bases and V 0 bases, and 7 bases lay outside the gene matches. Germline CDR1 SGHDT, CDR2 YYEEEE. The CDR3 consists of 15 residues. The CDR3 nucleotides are TGTGCCAGCAGCTTGGGTGGCGGGAGAGGTGAGACCCAGTACTTC. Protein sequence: CASSLGGGRGETQYF.

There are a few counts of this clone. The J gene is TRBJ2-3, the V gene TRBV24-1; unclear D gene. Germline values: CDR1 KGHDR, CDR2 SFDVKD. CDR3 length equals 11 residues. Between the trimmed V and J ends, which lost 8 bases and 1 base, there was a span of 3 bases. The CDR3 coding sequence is TGTGCCACCATAGGCACAGATACGCAGTATTTT. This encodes CATIGTDTQYF.

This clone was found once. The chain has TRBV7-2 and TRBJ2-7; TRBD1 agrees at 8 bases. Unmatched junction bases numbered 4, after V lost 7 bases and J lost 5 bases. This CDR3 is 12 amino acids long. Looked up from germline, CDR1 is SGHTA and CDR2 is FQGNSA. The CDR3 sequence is CASTTGGNEQYF. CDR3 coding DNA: TGTGCCAGCACCACAGGGGGAAACGAGCAGTACTTC.